This paragraph covers one T cell receptor beta chain sequence. Its antigen is unknown. This sample is part of a study of cytotoxic CD8 clonotypes in ibrutinib-treated CLL. Overall study findings and caveats: In comparison with age-matched healthy donors, baseline clonality was higher and tracked circulating CD8+ T-cell counts.

The data were produced by immunoSEQ multiplex PCR, yet TCRdb's version contains in-frame clones alone and is incomplete. The sample records roughly 130,000 clones, 80% to 95% being singletons. This clonotype originated in a human donor with chronic lymphocytic leukemia. Here the sequenced sample was PBMCs, taken after 12 months of ibrutinib treatment.

CDR3 nucleotide sequence: TGTGCCAGCAGTCCCCCCGGACTAGTAGTGTATACGCAGTATTTT. It encodes CASSPPGLVVYTQYF. This chain uses TRBV27 with TRBJ2-3, with 7 nucleotides matching TRBD2. V lost 5 bases to trimming and J lost 7 bases; unmatched junction nucleotides: 12. Germline CDR1 reads MNHEY; CDR2 reads SMNVEV (reference sequence). There are 15 residues in the CDR3.